The 24 T cell receptor beta chains given below trace back to one sample, sequenced in a study of blood T cell repertoires in COVID-19 (dated by TCRdb to about 2020). Libraries were built with the immunoSEQ multiplex PCR assay. TCRdb's version of the immuneACCESS table is confined to in-frame rearrangements and falls short of the full clone set. An unresolved V gene accounts for under half of the shortfall where checked; the remainder is of unknown origin. The sample has more than 95,000 clones on record, roughly 90% of them singletons. 3.5% to 4% of the sample is in the top ten clones. Sequenced material: peripheral blood. The receptors shown here come from a woman in her sixties or seventies with acute or convalescent COVID-19.

The chain carries TRBV28 and TRBJ1-5; the D is unclear. Trimming took 7 bases from V and 2 from J, leaving 15 bases between them. CDR1 is MDHEN, CDR2 SYDVKM, per germline. CDR3 length: 15 amino acids. The CDR3 coding sequence is TGTGCCAGCACCCCGGCGGGCGCGGGCAATCAGCCCCAGCATTTT. Translation gives CASTPAGAGNQPQHF.

This chain joins TRBV9 and TRBJ2-3; a weak D match, TRBD2 (5 bases). CDR3 size: 16 residues. Germline CDR1 and CDR2: SGDLS and YYNGEE. Between the trimmed V and J ends, which lost 0 bases and 4 bases, there was a span of 15 bases. This chain's CDR3 is CASSVAVSAGADTQYF. The CDR3 bases are TGTGCCAGCAGCGTAGCGGTCTCAGCCGGGGCAGATACGCAGTATTTT.

The chain has TRBV6-1 and TRBJ1-5; D is uncertain. Trimming left V 4 bases short and J 3 bases short, with 16 bases between. Germline loops: CDR1 MNHNS, CDR2 SASEGT. CDR3 length: 16 residues. CDR3 in amino acids: CASSAYTQLNNQPQHF. DNA for the CDR3: TGTGCCAGCAGTGCTTACACACAGCTTAACAATCAGCCCCAGCATTTT.

This sequence joins TRBV6-6 and TRBJ1-1, with D possibly being TRBD1 (5 bases). CDR3 length equals 16 residues. The V gene's germline CDR1 is MNHNY and CDR2 SVGAGI (reference sequence). The V end was cut by 0 bases, the J end by 1 base, with 12 bases between. CDR3 sequence reads: CASSYSPWGENTEAFF. Here the CDR3 DNA reads TGTGCCAGCAGTTACTCGCCGTGGGGGGAGAACACTGAAGCTTTCTTT.

V and J are TRBV11-2 and TRBJ2-5, with 13 bases identical to TRBD2. CDR3 length: 17 amino acids. V shed 1 base and J 4 bases; nucleotides not matched to a gene: 6. Germline CDR1 SGHAT, CDR2 FQNNGV. The CDR3 DNA sequence: TGTGCCAGCAGCTTAGGGGGGACTAGCGGGAAAGGAGAGACCCAGTACTTC. It encodes CASSLGGTSGKGETQYF.

The gene calls are TRBV6-2 or TRBV6-3 and TRBJ2-1; TRBD2 matches 11 bases. Unmatched junction bases numbered 12, after V lost 6 bases and J lost 8 bases. Looked up from germline, CDR1 is MNHEY and CDR2 is SVGEGT. The CDR3 has 16 residues. DNA for the CDR3: TGTGCCAGCAGCCCTACGGAACTAGCGGGGGTCTATGAGCAGTTCTTC. Its protein product is CASSPTELAGVYEQFF.

This clone has a single count. The V and J genes are TRBV7-2 and TRBJ2-1; maybe TRBD2 (6 bases). CDR3 size: 16 residues. Trimming removed 0 bases from V and 2 bases from J, with 11 bases in between. The germline CDR1 and CDR2 sequences are SGHTA and FQGNSA. CDR3 sequence: CASSLAVGGTYNEQFF. DNA for the CDR3: TGTGCCAGCAGCTTAGCGGTGGGAGGTACCTACAATGAGCAGTTCTTC.

The chain links TRBV19 to TRBJ1-5, with 9 bases aligning to TRBD1. Germline trimming cut 2 bases from V and 7 bases from J; bases unmatched to any gene: 6. Germline assignment: CDR1 LNHDA and CDR2 SQIVND (reference sequence). The CDR3 is 15 residues long. This CDR3 is CASSILGTGYQPQHF. Here the CDR3 DNA reads TGTGCCAGTAGTATACTGGGGACAGGGTACCAGCCCCAGCATTTT.

This sequence joins TRBV6-5 and TRBJ1-1, with 8 bases matching TRBD1. Germline CDR1 reads MNHEY; CDR2 reads SVGAGI. The V segment lost 7 bases and the J segment 3 bases; nucleotides outside the gene matches: 4. The CDR3 covers 13 residues. Here the CDR3 DNA reads TGTGCCAGCAAGGGCAGGGGGCACACTGAAGCTTTCTTT. Protein: CASKGRGHTEAFF.

The chain links TRBV6-5 to TRBJ1-1, with D hard to call. Germline CDR1 and CDR2: MNHEY and SVGAGI. Trimming pared 0 bases from V and 12 bases from J, leaving 14 bases between. This CDR3 spans 13 amino acids. CDR3 loop: CASSYSSPGWTFF. The CDR3 nucleotides read TGTGCCAGCAGTTACTCGAGCCCGGGGTGGACTTTCTTT.

The V and J genes are TRBV11-2 and TRBJ1-1; the match to TRBD1 covers 10 bases. In germline, CDR1 is SGHAT, CDR2 FQNNGV. The CDR3 loop spans 15 amino acids. Losses at the gene ends were 5 bases for V and 2 bases for J; bases not matched to a gene: 5. CDR3 nucleotide sequence: TGTGCCAGCAGCCGGGGACAGGGGCTAAACACTGAAGCTTTCTTT. Protein sequence: CASSRGQGLNTEAFF.

The chain is built from TRBV6-6 and TRBJ2-5, with a weak D call TRBD2 (5 bases). Germline V CDR1 and CDR2: MNHNY, SVGAGI (reference sequence). The CDR3 consists of 15 residues. Trimming pared 2 bases from V and 4 bases from J, leaving 14 bases between. CDR3 sequence reads: CASSYSTSVGETQYF. CDR3 DNA: TGTGCCAGCAGTTACAGTACTAGTGTGGGAGAGACCCAGTACTTC.

The chain employs TRBV19 and TRBJ1-2; D is perhaps TRBD1 (5 bases). The CDR3 is 13 residues long. V lost 5 bases and J 4 bases, leaving 11 bases between the germline ends. Germline V lookup: CDR1 LNHDA, CDR2 SQIVND (reference sequence). CDR3 amino acids: CASSYLQVYGYTF. DNA for the CDR3: TGTGCCAGTAGTTATCTACAGGTCTATGGCTACACCTTC.

This chain uses TRBV7-8 with TRBJ2-2; perhaps TRBD2 as D (5 bases). The CDR3 is 19 amino acids. Germline V gene lookup returns CDR1 SGHVS and CDR2 FQNEAQ. Trimming took off 5 bases at V and 1 base at J, with 23 bases between the two ends. This CDR3 reads CASSQYINDRGKNTGELFF. As DNA, the CDR3 is TGTGCCAGCAGCCAATATATCAATGACCGGGGAAAGAACACCGGGGAGCTGTTTTTT.

As DNA, the CDR3 is TGTGCCAGCAGCCTCGGTGGAGGCTGGGAGGACACTGAAGCTTTCTTT. It codes for CASSLGGGWEDTEAFF. V usage is TRBV4-2 and J usage is TRBJ1-1; no reliable D call. The CDR3 runs 16 residues. Trimming took off 4 bases at V and 3 bases at J, with 18 bases between the two ends. Germline V gene lookup returns CDR1 LGHNA and CDR2 YNFKEQ.

This sequence joins TRBV7-9 and TRBJ1-1, with D possibly matching TRBD1 (6 bases). The germline gives CDR1 SEHNR, CDR2 FQNEAQ (reference sequence). V was clipped by 2 bases and J by 7 bases, with 14 bases between them. The length of the CDR3 is 14 residues. The CDR3 DNA sequence: TGTGCCAGCAGCTTAAGGGCAGGGGATCATGAAGCTTTCTTT. This encodes CASSLRAGDHEAFF.

This chain links TRBV7-2 with TRBJ2-1; D possibly corresponds to TRBD1 (6 bases). Germline V gene sequence: CDR1 SGHTA, CDR2 FQGNSA. V was trimmed by 5 bases and J by 9 bases, leaving 20 bases between them. The CDR3 sequence is 15 residues long. The CDR3 sequence: CASSTTGWKVGEQFF. The CDR3 bases are TGTGCCAGCAGCACCACAGGGTGGAAGGTTGGTGAGCAGTTCTTC.

V gene TRBV27 combines with J gene TRBJ1-5, with D possibly TRBD1 on 6 matching bases. Trimming pared 6 bases from V and 4 bases from J, leaving 16 bases between. The V gene's germline CDR1 is MNHEY and CDR2 SMNVEV (reference sequence). The CDR3 totals 15 residues. CDR3 amino acids: CASSNTGYGNQPQHF. In nucleotides, the CDR3 is TGTGCCAGCAGCAACACAGGGTACGGGAATCAGCCCCAGCATTTT.

The chain links TRBV5-1 to TRBJ1-2, with TRBD1 identical over 8 bases. CDR3 length: 16 residues. The V gene end was trimmed by 4 bases and the J gene end by 6 bases; junction bases not matched to a gene: 14. CDR1 is SGHRS, CDR2 YFSETQ, per germline. CDR3 loop: CASSNAGGAFADGYTF. CDR3 nucleotides: TGCGCCAGCAGCAACGCAGGGGGCGCGTTCGCGGATGGCTACACCTTC.

V gene TRBV30 combines with J gene TRBJ1-5, with D perhaps TRBD1 (6 bases). CDR3 length equals 13 residues. Trimming stripped 3 bases from V and 4 bases from J, with 10 bases between. Germline loops: CDR1 GTSNPN, CDR2 SVGIG (reference sequence). The CDR3, as DNA: TGTGCCTGGAGCTTTGGACAGAATCAGCCCCAGCATTTT. It yields the protein CAWSFGQNQPQHF.

This sequence joins TRBV6-5 and TRBJ1-1; D gene unclear. This CDR3 comprises 14 residues. Germline V lookup: CDR1 MNHEY, CDR2 SVGAGI. V was shortened by 6 bases and J by 4 bases, with 15 bases between the two germline ends. DNA of the CDR3: TGTGCCAGCAGCCGATCAAGGCGGGTCACTGAAGCTTTCTTT. As protein: CASSRSRRVTEAFF.

The chain joins TRBV24-1 to TRBJ2-7; 10 nucleotides align to TRBD2. Trimming removed 3 bases from V and 0 bases from J; junction bases left unmatched: 1. Germline assignment: CDR1 KGHDR and CDR2 SFDVKD. The CDR3 spans 15 residues. CDR3 sequence reads: CATSDGLADSYEQYF. The DNA of the CDR3 is TGTGCCACCAGTGATGGACTAGCGGACTCCTACGAGCAGTACTTC.

This clone was observed once. CDR3 region: CASSLGQPQETQYF. CDR3 in DNA: TGCGCCAGCAGCTTGGGACAGCCCCAAGAGACCCAGTACTTC. The chain carries TRBV5-1 and TRBJ2-5; D may be TRBD1 (5 bases). Germline lookup yields CDR1 SGHRS and CDR2 YFSETQ. The CDR3 runs to 14 residues. V gave up 0 bases and J gave up 1 base, with 7 bases separating them.

This clone has a handful of counts. The chain is built from TRBV19 and TRBJ1-4; no clear D gene. This CDR3 is built from 15 residues. CDR1 is LNHDA and CDR2 is SQIVND in the germline V gene (reference sequence). The V end lost 0 bases, the J end lost 7 bases, and 12 bases lay between the germline ends. As DNA, the CDR3 is TGTGCCAGTAGTATAGATGAGCCGGGGAGTGAAAAACTGTTTTTT. As protein: CASSIDEPGSEKLFF.